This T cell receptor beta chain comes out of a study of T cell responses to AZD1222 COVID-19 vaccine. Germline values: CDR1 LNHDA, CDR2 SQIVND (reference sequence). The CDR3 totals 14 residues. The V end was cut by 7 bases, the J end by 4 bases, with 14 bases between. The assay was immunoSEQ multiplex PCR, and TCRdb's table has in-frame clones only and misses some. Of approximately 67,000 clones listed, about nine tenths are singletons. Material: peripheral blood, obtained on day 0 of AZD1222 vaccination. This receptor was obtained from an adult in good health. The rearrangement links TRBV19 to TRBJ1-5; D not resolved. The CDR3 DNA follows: TGTGCCAGTACCTTTGATAGAGGGAATCAGCCCCAGCATTTT. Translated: CASTFDRGNQPQHF.